This is a list of T cell receptor beta chains from one sample in a study of CD8+CD57+ T cells in acquired aplastic anemia. TCRdb recomputed calls from the reads with MiXCR, one row per CDR3 protein. The table shows a few hundred thousand distinct CDR3 sequences, with about a third occurring only once. Sequenced input: sorted CD4+, CD8+, or CD8+CD57+ T cells (not recorded which) from PBMCs. The receptor source for this set is a human donor in good health, serving as a control. Both conserved end residues are part of each CDR3. The D gene is left open where the match is weak. The size entry is marked missing in some rows and otherwise reads once, few, many or a size class.

J: TRBJ1-2
size: NA
D: TRBD1
V: TRBV7-2
CDR3: CASRIEGQGNYGYTF
DNA: TGTGCCAGCAGGATAGAGGGACAGGGGAACTATGGCTACACCTTC

J: TRBJ2-7
size: NA
D: TRBD2
V: TRBV5-1
CDR3: CASSVRPASGDSYEQYF
DNA: TGCGCCAGCAGCGTAAGGCCGGCTAGCGGGGATTCCTACGAGCAGTACTTC

J: TRBJ2-7
size: NA
D: TRBD2
V: TRBV10-3
CDR3: CAISESSGTSYEQYF
DNA: TGTGCCATCAGTGAGTCGTCCGGGACTAGCTACGAGCAGTACTTC

J: TRBJ2-1
size: NA
D: NA
V: TRBV5-1
CDR3: CASNERINEQFF
DNA: TGCGCCAGCAACGAACGGATCAATGAGCAGTTCTTC

J: TRBJ1-2
size: NA
D: NA
V: TRBV12-3/TRBV12-4
CDR3: CASHPRAQVGTARPHYGYTF
DNA: TGTGCCAGCCACCCGAGAGCACAGGTCGGGACCGCCAGACCCCACTATGGCTACACCTTC

J: TRBJ1-5
size: many
D: TRBD1
V: TRBV19
CDR3: CASSTGQVRQPQHF
DNA: TGTGCCAGTAGTACCGGACAGGTACGGCAGCCCCAGCATTTT

J: TRBJ2-7
size: many
D: NA
V: TRBV19
CDR3: CASSKTGTYEQYF
DNA: TGTGCCAGTAGTAAAACAGGAACCTACGAGCAGTACTTC

J: TRBJ2-3
size: NA
D: TRBD1
V: TRBV24-1
CDR3: CATSDTGTGEDTQYF
DNA: TGTGCCACCAGTGATACCGGGACAGGGGAAGATACGCAGTATTTT

J: TRBJ1-2
size: many
D: NA
V: TRBV2
CDR3: CASSDGIAGYTF
DNA: TGTGCCAGCAGTGACGGTATCGCTGGCTACACCTTC

J: TRBJ2-3
size: few
D: NA
V: TRBV5-1
CDR3: CASNRDSDTQYF
DNA: TGCGCCAGCAATAGGGATTCAGATACGCAGTATTTT

J: TRBJ1-2
size: many
D: NA
V: TRBV19
CDR3: CASSMTDRYGYTF
DNA: TGTGCCAGTAGTATGACAGACAGATATGGCTACACCTTC

J: TRBJ1-2
size: NA
D: NA
V: TRBV2
CDR3: CATRKEEWDPYGYTF
DNA: TGTGCCACCAGGAAAGAGGAGTGGGATCCCTATGGCTACACCTTC

J: TRBJ2-7
size: NA
D: NA
V: TRBV10-3
CDR3: CAISESYLSYEQYF
DNA: TGTGCCATCAGTGAGAGCTATCTCTCCTACGAGCAGTACTTC

J: TRBJ1-2
size: NA
D: NA
V: TRBV29-1
CDR3: CSVRQSNYGYTF
DNA: TGCAGCGTACGACAGTCTAACTATGGCTACACCTTC

J: TRBJ2-5
size: many
D: TRBD2
V: TRBV5-8
CDR3: CASSLARTSGGQETQYF
DNA: TGTGCCAGCAGCTTGGCCCGGACTAGCGGGGGACAAGAGACCCAGTACTTC

J: TRBJ1-6
size: many
D: NA
V: TRBV10-3
CDR3: CAISERQENSPLHF
DNA: TGTGCCATCAGTGAGCGGCAGGAGAATTCACCCCTCCACTTT

J: TRBJ2-5
size: many
D: TRBD2
V: TRBV5-1
CDR3: CASARSGRQEGETQYF
DNA: TGCGCCAGCGCGAGAAGCGGGAGACAGGAAGGAGAGACCCAGTACTTC

J: TRBJ1-2
size: few
D: NA
V: TRBV7-2
CDR3: CASNLALVGPLPNNYGYTF
DNA: TGTGCCAGCAACTTAGCGCTAGTCGGTCCATTGCCCAATAACTATGGCTACACCTTC

J: TRBJ1-5
size: NA
D: TRBD1
V: TRBV9
CDR3: CASSVGGGGGHQPQHF
DNA: TGTGCCAGCAGCGTAGGGGGTGGAGGGGGCCACCAGCCCCAGCATTTT

J: TRBJ1-6
size: many
D: NA
V: TRBV27
CDR3: CASRVNYNSPLHF
DNA: TGTGCCAGCCGGGTCAACTATAATTCACCCCTCCACTTT

J: TRBJ2-7
size: few
D: NA
V: TRBV6-5
CDR3: CASSYSAGVNYEQYF
DNA: TGTGCCAGCAGTTACTCGGCAGGGGTTAACTACGAGCAGTACTTC

J: TRBJ1-1
size: few
D: NA
V: TRBV2
CDR3: CASSGTAVGTEAFF
DNA: TGTGCCAGCAGTGGGACGGCGGTGGGGACTGAAGCTTTCTTT

J: TRBJ2-7
size: NA
D: NA
V: TRBV29-1
CDR3: CSVGEGLHYEQYF
DNA: TGCAGCGTTGGAGAGGGGTTACACTACGAGCAGTACTTC

J: TRBJ1-2
size: NA
D: NA
V: TRBV11-1
CDR3: CASSPGRGGYTF
DNA: TGTGCCAGCAGCCCCGGCAGGGGTGGCTACACCTTC

J: TRBJ1-1
size: many
D: NA
V: TRBV20-1
CDR3: CSARVGEVNTEAFF
DNA: TGCAGTGCTAGAGTAGGGGAGGTGAACACTGAAGCTTTCTTT

J: TRBJ1-6
size: NA
D: NA
V: TRBV10-3
CDR3: CAIKGTPLHF
DNA: TGTGCCATCAAGGGGACACCCCTCCACTTT

J: TRBJ2-7
size: NA
D: NA
V: TRBV6-1
CDR3: CASTKQVPSSSYEQYF
DNA: TGTGCCAGCACCAAACAGGTACCCTCGAGCTCCTACGAGCAGTACTTC

J: TRBJ1-2
size: many
D: TRBD1
V: TRBV12-3/TRBV12-4
CDR3: CASSLRTGSFSGYTF
DNA: TGTGCCAGCAGTCTCCGGACAGGGAGCTTCTCTGGCTACACCTTC

J: TRBJ2-1
size: NA
D: TRBD2
V: TRBV10-2
CDR3: CASSSATSLLTYYNEQFF
DNA: TGTGCCAGCAGCTCCGCGACTAGCCTACTTACTTACTACAATGAGCAGTTCTTC

J: TRBJ2-1
size: few
D: TRBD2
V: TRBV20-1
CDR3: CSARPGLAGISQFF
DNA: TGCAGTGCTAGACCTGGACTAGCGGGAATATCTCAGTTCTTC

J: TRBJ2-1
size: NA
D: NA
V: TRBV15
CDR3: CATSRGAYNEQFF
DNA: TGTGCCACCAGCAGAGGGGCCTACAATGAGCAGTTCTTC

J: TRBJ1-2
size: many
D: NA
V: TRBV20-1
CDR3: CSALNGERGDGYTF
DNA: TGCAGTGCGCTAAATGGGGAACGGGGAGATGGCTACACCTTC

J: TRBJ1-1
size: few
D: NA
V: TRBV14
CDR3: CASSQENFNFRRARTEAFF
DNA: TGTGCCAGCAGCCAAGAAAATTTTAACTTTAGACGGGCAAGGACTGAAGCTTTCTTT

J: TRBJ2-5
size: many
D: TRBD2
V: TRBV24-1
CDR3: CATSDSGLSETQYF
DNA: TGTGCCACCAGTGATTCGGGACTATCAGAGACCCAGTACTTC

J: TRBJ1-5
size: NA
D: NA
V: TRBV27
CDR3: CATRHTGSNQPQHF
DNA: TGTGCCACCAGGCACACGGGGAGCAATCAGCCCCAGCATTTT

J: TRBJ2-3
size: NA
D: TRBD2
V: TRBV20-1
CDR3: CSARDPRLAGGVRTQYF
DNA: TGCAGTGCTAGAGATCCTCGACTAGCGGGAGGTGTGCGTACGCAGTATTTT

J: TRBJ1-6
size: many
D: TRBD1
V: TRBV12-5
CDR3: CASGFSGTGETPLHF
DNA: TGTGCTAGTGGTTTTTCGGGGACAGGGGAAACACCCCTCCACTTT

J: TRBJ1-2
size: few
D: TRBD1
V: TRBV2
CDR3: CASSTGQGVFGGYAF
DNA: TGTGCCAGCAGTACAGGACAGGGAGTTTTTGGCGGCTACGCCTTC

J: TRBJ1-1
size: once
D: TRBD1
V: TRBV12-3/TRBV12-4
CDR3: CASSLAGTGGTEAFF
DNA: TGCGCCAGCAGCTTGGCGGGGACAGGGGGCACTGAAGCTTTCTTT

J: TRBJ2-7
size: many
D: TRBD2
V: TRBV20-1
CDR3: CSATHPSGSSYEQYF
DNA: TGCAGTGCTACCCATCCTAGCGGTAGCTCCTACGAGCAGTACTTC

J: TRBJ1-4
size: many
D: TRBD1
V: TRBV10-2
CDR3: CASIPDRGREKLFF
DNA: TGCGCCAGCATCCCGGACAGGGGGCGCGAAAAACTGTTTTTT

J: TRBJ2-5
size: many
D: NA
V: TRBV2
CDR3: CASSEAGAGGQAQYF
DNA: TGTGCCAGCAGTGAAGCGGGAGCGGGGGGACAGGCCCAGTACTTC

J: TRBJ1-6
size: many
D: NA
V: TRBV9
CDR3: CASSVGKVIGSPLHF
DNA: TGTGCCAGCAGCGTAGGAAAGGTCATCGGGTCACCCCTCCACTTT

J: TRBJ1-1
size: many
D: NA
V: TRBV9
CDR3: CASSLRPTNTEAFF
DNA: TGTGCCAGCAGCCTCCGGCCTACCAACACTGAAGCTTTCTTT

J: TRBJ2-3
size: few
D: NA
V: TRBV11-1
CDR3: CASSLVTGTGTDTQYF
DNA: TGTGCCAGCAGCTTAGTAACCGGGACGGGCACAGATACGCAGTATTTT

J: TRBJ2-5
size: NA
D: NA
V: TRBV18
CDR3: CASSPTRGKETQYF
DNA: TGTGCCAGCTCACCCACAAGGGGAAAAGAGACCCAGTACTTC

J: TRBJ1-2
size: NA
D: NA
V: TRBV5-1
CDR3: CASSRQRGGRQSYGYTF
DNA: TGCGCCAGCAGCCGGCAAAGGGGCGGCAGACAAAGCTATGGCTACACCTTC

J: TRBJ1-2
size: few
D: NA
V: TRBV11-1
CDR3: CASSLARVISGRDGYTF
DNA: TGTGCCAGCAGCTTAGCGCGTGTTATATCAGGGAGGGATGGCTACACCTTC

J: TRBJ2-1
size: NA
D: NA
V: TRBV5-1
CDR3: CASSLAETSYNEQFF
DNA: TGCGCCAGCAGCTTGGCCGAGACTAGTTACAATGAGCAGTTCTTC

J: TRBJ2-3
size: NA
D: TRBD2
V: TRBV18
CDR3: CASSPGLAPPDTQYF
DNA: TGTGCCAGCTCCCCAGGACTAGCTCCTCCAGATACGCAGTATTTT

J: TRBJ1-2
size: many
D: TRBD1
V: TRBV20-1
CDR3: CSARDYRGGTYGYTF
DNA: TGCAGTGCTAGAGATTACAGGGGTGGTACCTATGGCTACACCTTC

J: TRBJ2-2
size: many
D: NA
V: TRBV2
CDR3: CASRPDRLTGELFF
DNA: TGTGCCAGCAGACCCGACAGACTCACCGGGGAGCTGTTTTTT

J: TRBJ1-2
size: NA
D: NA
V: TRBV4-1
CDR3: CASSPRGATNYGYTF
DNA: TGCGCCAGCAGCCCCAGAGGGGCAACTAACTATGGCTACACCTTC

J: TRBJ2-7
size: many
D: TRBD2
V: TRBV12-3/TRBV12-4
CDR3: CASSLSSGSYEQYF
DNA: TGTGCCAGCAGTTTATCTAGCGGATCCTACGAGCAGTACTTC